These T cell receptor beta chains were read from a single sample in a study of T cells after yellow fever vaccination. MiXCR was run by TCRdb on the 5' RACE reads, yielding one entry per CDR3 protein. The table includes fewer than 450,000 distinct CDR3 sequences, about 7.8% detected once. Sample: PBMCs, taken 35 to 50 days after the first yellow fever vaccination. Receptor source: a man between 18 and 29 years old who received the YFV17D yellow fever vaccine. Each CDR3 is given with its conserved first and last residue. Fields, in order: clone size, J gene, CDR3 length, V gene, D gene, CDR3 protein, CDR3 DNA. D genes are given only for firm matches. Part of the rows lack a size; the others show once, few, many or a class for expanded clones.

>few|TRBJ1-6|14|TRBV5-1|NA
CASTTGTVNSPLHF
TGCGCCAGCACCACCGGGACGGTGAATTCACCCCTCCACTTT
>NA|TRBJ1-3|16|TRBV5-6|TRBD1
CASSLGQGIFTNTIYF
TGTGCCAGCAGCCTGGGACAGGGGATCTTTACGAACACCATATATTTT
>many|TRBJ2-1|10|TRBV20-1|NA
CSFFYNEQFF
TGCAGCTTCTTCTACAATGAGCAGTTCTTC
>many|TRBJ2-7|13|TRBV20-1|NA
CSARGQGGNEQYF
TGCAGTGCTAGAGGCCAGGGGGGGAACGAGCAGTACTTC
>many|TRBJ2-1|13|TRBV6-1|NA
CASRAVGYNEQFF
TGTGCCAGCAGGGCGGTGGGGTACAATGAGCAGTTCTTC
>few|TRBJ2-1|17|TRBV5-1|NA
CASSLGSGGSSLNEQFF
TGCGCCAGCAGCTTGGGGTCGGGGGGCTCATCCCTCAATGAGCAGTTCTTC
>few|TRBJ2-5|15|TRBV28|TRBD2
CASSSRLGRVETQYF
TGTGCCAGCAGTTCCCGACTCGGGAGGGTGGAGACCCAGTACTTC
>few|TRBJ2-1|16|TRBV5-1|TRBD2
CASSLDSGGPGNEQFF
TGCGCCAGCAGCTTGGATTCGGGGGGGCCGGGCAATGAGCAGTTCTTC
>few|TRBJ2-2|15|TRBV6-1|NA
CASRTRGGTTGELFF
TGTGCCAGCAGGACAAGGGGAGGAACCACCGGGGAGCTGTTTTTT
>many|TRBJ2-1|11|TRBV6-6|NA
CASTEGGEQFF
TGTGCCAGCACCGAAGGGGGTGAGCAGTTCTTC
>NA|TRBJ1-1|15|TRBV5-6|NA
CASSILPRVNTEAFF
TGTGCCAGCAGCATACTCCCGCGGGTGAACACTGAAGCTTTCTTT
>few|TRBJ1-2|15|TRBV5-6|TRBD1
CASSLTGTGRFGYTF
TGTGCCAGCAGCCTAACCGGGACAGGGAGGTTTGGCTACACCTTC
>few|TRBJ1-1|13|TRBV7-8|NA
CASTVRRNTEAFF
TGTGCCAGCACCGTCAGGAGGAACACTGAAGCTTTCTTT
>NA|TRBJ2-7|15|TRBV7-9|NA
CASSFDTSGWDEQYF
TGTGCCAGCAGCTTTGATACGTCAGGGTGGGACGAGCAGTACTTC
>many|TRBJ2-1|18|TRBV12-3/TRBV12-4|TRBD1
CASSTQGGQGLSYNEQFF
TGTGCCAGCAGTACCCAGGGCGGACAGGGGCTTTCTTACAATGAGCAGTTCTTC
>many|TRBJ2-7|14|TRBV7-9|NA
CASSSTGRPYEQYF
TGTGCCAGCAGCTCCACAGGGCGCCCCTACGAGCAGTACTTC
>NA|TRBJ1-1|15|TRBV18|TRBD1
CASSPMGQMNTEAFF
TGTGCCAGCTCACCGATGGGACAGATGAACACTGAAGCTTTCTTT
>few|TRBJ1-2|13|TRBV12-3/TRBV12-4|NA
CASSLPSVYGYTF
TGTGCCAGCAGTTTACCTAGCGTGTATGGCTACACCTTC
>many|TRBJ2-7|14|TRBV12-3/TRBV12-4|NA
CASSPQGSSYEQYF
TGTGCCAGCAGTCCCCAGGGGTCTTCCTACGAGCAGTACTTC
>NA|TRBJ1-5|12|TRBV28|NA
CASSLLGEPQHF
TGTGCCAGCAGCTTACTAGGAGAGCCCCAGCATTTT
>many|TRBJ2-2|15|TRBV5-1|TRBD1
CASSPGTGATGELFF
TGCGCCAGCAGCCCCGGGACAGGGGCGACCGGGGAGCTGTTTTTT
>NA|TRBJ2-5|14|TRBV7-2|TRBD1
CASSLDDRVETQYF
TGTGCCAGCAGCTTAGACGACAGGGTGGAGACCCAGTACTTC